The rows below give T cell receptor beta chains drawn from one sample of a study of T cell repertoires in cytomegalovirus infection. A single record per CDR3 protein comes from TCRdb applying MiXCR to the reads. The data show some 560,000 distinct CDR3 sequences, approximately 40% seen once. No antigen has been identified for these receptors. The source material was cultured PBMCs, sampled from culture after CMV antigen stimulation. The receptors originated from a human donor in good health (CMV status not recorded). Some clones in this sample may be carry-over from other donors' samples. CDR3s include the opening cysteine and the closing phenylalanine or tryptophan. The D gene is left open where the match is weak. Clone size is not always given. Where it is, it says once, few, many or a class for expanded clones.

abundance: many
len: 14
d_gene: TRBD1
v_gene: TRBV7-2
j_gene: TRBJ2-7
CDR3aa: CASSFDRGTYEQYF
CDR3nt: TGTGCCAGCAGCTTTGACAGGGGAACCTACGAGCAGTACTTC

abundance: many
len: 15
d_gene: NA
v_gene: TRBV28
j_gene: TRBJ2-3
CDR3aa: CASSTIRVSTDTQYF
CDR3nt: TGTGCCAGCAGTACCATTCGGGTTAGCACAGATACGCAGTATTTT

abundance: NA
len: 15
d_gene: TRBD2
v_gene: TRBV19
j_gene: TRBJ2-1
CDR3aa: CASSPGLGSYNEQFF
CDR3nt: TGTGCCAGTAGTCCGGGACTAGGGTCCTACAATGAGCAGTTCTTC

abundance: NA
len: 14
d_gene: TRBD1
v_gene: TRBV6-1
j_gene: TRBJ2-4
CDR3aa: CASSAGTGGGIQYF
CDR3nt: TGTGCCAGCAGTGCAGGGACAGGGGGCGGCATTCAGTACTTC

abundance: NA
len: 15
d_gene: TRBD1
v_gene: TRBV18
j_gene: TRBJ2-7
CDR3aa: CASSPGQGWNYEQYF
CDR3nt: TGTGCCAGCTCACCGGGACAGGGCTGGAACTACGAGCAGTACTTC

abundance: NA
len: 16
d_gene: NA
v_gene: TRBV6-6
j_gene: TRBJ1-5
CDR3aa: CASSSEPDTVLQPQHF
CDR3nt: TGTGCCAGCAGTTCTGAGCCAGACACCGTCCTACAGCCCCAGCATTTT

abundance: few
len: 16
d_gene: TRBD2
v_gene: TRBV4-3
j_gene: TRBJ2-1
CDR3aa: CASSQGGLAAFDEQFF
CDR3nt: TGCGCCAGCAGCCAGGGGGGACTAGCGGCCTTTGATGAGCAGTTCTTC

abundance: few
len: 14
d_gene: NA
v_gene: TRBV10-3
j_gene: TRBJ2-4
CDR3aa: CAISDVGRVNIQYF
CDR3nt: TGTGCCATCAGTGACGTGGGCAGGGTAAACATTCAGTACTTC

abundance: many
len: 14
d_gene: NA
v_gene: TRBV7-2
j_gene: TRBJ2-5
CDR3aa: CASSLGVRGETQYF
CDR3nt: TGTGCCAGCAGCTTAGGGGTTAGGGGAGAGACCCAGTACTTC

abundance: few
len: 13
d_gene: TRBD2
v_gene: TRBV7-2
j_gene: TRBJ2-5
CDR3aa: CASSRLADETQYF
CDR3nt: TGTGCCAGCAGCCGACTAGCGGATGAGACCCAGTACTTC

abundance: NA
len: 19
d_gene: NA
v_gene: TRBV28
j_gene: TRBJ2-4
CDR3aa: CASSFHWGGALLVKNIQYF
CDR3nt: TGTGCCAGCAGTTTCCATTGGGGGGGGGCGTTGTTGGTCAAAAACATTCAGTACTTC

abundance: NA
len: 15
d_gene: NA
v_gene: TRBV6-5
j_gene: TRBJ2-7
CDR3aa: CASSRRSHSSYEQYF
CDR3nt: TGTGCCAGCAGTCGGCGGAGTCACTCCTCCTACGAGCAGTACTTC

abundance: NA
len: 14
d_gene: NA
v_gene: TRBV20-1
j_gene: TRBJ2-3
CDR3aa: CSARDLLITDTQYF
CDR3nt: TGCAGTGCTAGAGACCTACTAATCACAGATACGCAGTATTTT

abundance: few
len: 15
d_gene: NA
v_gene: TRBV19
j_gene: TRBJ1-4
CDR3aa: CASSVTGRGIEKLFF
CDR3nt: TGTGCCAGTAGTGTAACGGGACGAGGAATCGAAAAACTGTTTTTT

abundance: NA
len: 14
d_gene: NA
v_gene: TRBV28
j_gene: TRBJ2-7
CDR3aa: CASSSLSEGYEQYF
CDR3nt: TGTGCCAGCAGTTCCCTTTCTGAGGGCTACGAGCAGTACTTC

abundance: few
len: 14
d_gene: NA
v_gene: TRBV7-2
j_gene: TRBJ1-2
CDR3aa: CASSSADRVYGYTF
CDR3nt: TGTGCCAGCAGCTCGGCCGATAGGGTCTATGGCTACACCTTC

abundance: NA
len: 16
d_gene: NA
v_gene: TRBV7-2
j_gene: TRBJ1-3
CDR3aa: CASSLRHGAVGNTIYF
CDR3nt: TGTGCCAGCAGCTTACGACATGGTGCAGTTGGAAACACCATATATTTT

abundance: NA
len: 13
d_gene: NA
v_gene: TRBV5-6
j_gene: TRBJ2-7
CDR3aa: CASSLPSPKEQYF
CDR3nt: TGTGCCAGCAGCTTGCCTTCCCCGAAGGAGCAGTACTTC

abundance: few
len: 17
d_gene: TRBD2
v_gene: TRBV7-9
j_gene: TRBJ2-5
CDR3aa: CASSLRTSGVLRETQYF
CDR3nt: TGTGCCAGCAGCTTAAGGACTAGCGGGGTCCTTAGGGAGACCCAGTACTTC

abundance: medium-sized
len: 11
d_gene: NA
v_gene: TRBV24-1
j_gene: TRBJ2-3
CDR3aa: CATTAGDTQYF
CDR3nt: TGTGCCACCACTGCGGGAGATACGCAGTATTTT

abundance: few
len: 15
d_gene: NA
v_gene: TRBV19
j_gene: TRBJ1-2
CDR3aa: CASSRTYGANYGYTF
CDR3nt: TGTGCCAGTAGCCGAACCTACGGAGCTAACTATGGCTACACCTTC

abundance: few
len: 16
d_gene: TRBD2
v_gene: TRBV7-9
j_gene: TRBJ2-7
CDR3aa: CASSHKALAGSYEQYF
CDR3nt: TGTGCCAGCAGCCACAAAGCGCTAGCGGGTTCCTACGAGCAGTACTTC

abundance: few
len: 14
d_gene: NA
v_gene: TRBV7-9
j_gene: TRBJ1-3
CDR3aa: CASSIRDGGNTIYF
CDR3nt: TGTGCCAGCAGCATCCGGGACGGTGGAAACACCATATATTTT

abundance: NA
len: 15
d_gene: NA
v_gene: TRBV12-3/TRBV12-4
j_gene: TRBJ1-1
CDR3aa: CASSMGGGRVTEAFF
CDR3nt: TGTGCCAGCAGTATGGGGGGGGGGCGAGTCACTGAAGCTTTCTTT

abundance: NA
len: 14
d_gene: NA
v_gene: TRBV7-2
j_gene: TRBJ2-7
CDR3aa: CASSLSSPDYEQYF
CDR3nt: TGTGCCAGCAGCTTATCATCCCCCGACTACGAGCAGTACTTC

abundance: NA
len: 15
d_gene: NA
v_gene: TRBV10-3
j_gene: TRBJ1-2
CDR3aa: CAISESAGANYGYTF
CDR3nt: TGTGCCATCAGTGAGTCGGCAGGGGCTAACTATGGCTACACCTTC

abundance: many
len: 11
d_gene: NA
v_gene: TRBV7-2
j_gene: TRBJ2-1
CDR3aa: CASTSYNEQFF
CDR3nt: TGTGCCAGCACCTCCTACAATGAGCAGTTCTTC

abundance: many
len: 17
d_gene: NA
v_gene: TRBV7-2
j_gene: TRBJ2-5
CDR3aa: CASSPRASTESTETQYF
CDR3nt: TGTGCCAGCAGCCCAAGGGCTAGCACTGAATCGACGGAGACCCAGTACTTC

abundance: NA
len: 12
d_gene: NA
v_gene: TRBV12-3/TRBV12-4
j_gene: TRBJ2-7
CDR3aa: CASAYNSYEQYF
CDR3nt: TGTGCCAGCGCATACAACTCCTACGAGCAGTACTTC

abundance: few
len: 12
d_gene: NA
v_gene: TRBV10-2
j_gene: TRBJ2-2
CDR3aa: CASRGLGGELFF
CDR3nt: TGCGCCAGCAGGGGTTTGGGCGGGGAGCTGTTTTTT

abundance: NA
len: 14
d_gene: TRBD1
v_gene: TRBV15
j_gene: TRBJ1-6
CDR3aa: CATSPDRGWQVLHF
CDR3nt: TGTGCCACCAGCCCCGACAGGGGGTGGCAGGTCCTCCACTTT

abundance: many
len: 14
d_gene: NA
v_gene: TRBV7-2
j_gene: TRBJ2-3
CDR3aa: CASSLVGGPDTQYF
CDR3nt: TGTGCCAGCAGCTTAGTCGGGGGCCCAGATACGCAGTATTTT

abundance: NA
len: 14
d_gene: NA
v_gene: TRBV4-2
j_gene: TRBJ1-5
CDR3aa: CASSQDGIGGPQHF
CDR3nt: TGTGCCAGCAGCCAAGATGGGATCGGGGGGCCCCAGCATTTT

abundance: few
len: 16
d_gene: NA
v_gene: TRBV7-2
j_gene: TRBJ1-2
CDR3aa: CASSRGIPGANYGYTF
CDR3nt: TGTGCCAGCAGCCGTGGCATTCCAGGCGCTAACTATGGCTACACCTTC

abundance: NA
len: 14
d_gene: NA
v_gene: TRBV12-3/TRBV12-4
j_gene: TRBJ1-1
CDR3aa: CASSLAPGGLEAFF
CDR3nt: TGTGCCAGCAGTTTAGCGCCGGGGGGGCTTGAAGCTTTCTTT

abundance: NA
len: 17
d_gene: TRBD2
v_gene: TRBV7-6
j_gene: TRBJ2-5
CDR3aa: CASSLAHPSGGAETQYF
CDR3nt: TGTGCCAGCAGCTTAGCTCACCCTAGCGGGGGGGCAGAGACCCAGTACTTC

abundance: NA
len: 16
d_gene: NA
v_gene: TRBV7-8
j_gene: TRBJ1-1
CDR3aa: CASSLAPGPLIAEAFF
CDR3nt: TGTGCCAGCAGCTTAGCGCCGGGACCCCTGATCGCTGAAGCTTTCTTT

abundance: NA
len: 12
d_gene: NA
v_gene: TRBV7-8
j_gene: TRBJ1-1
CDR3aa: CASSQSRGTAFF
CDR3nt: TGTGCCAGCAGCCAGTCGCGGGGTACGGCTTTCTTT

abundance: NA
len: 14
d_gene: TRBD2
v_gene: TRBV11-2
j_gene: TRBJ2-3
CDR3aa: CASSPISGRDTQYF
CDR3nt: TGTGCCAGCAGTCCAATTAGCGGGAGAGATACGCAGTATTTT

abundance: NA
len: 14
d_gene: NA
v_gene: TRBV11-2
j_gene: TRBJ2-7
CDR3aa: CASAATGGSYEQYF
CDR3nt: TGTGCCAGCGCAGCAACCGGAGGAAGCTACGAGCAGTACTTC

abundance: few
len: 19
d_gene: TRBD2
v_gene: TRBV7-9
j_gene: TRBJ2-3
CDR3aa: CASRPGGTSGRPSTDTQYF
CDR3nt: TGTGCCAGCAGACCCGGGGGCACTAGCGGTAGACCTAGCACAGATACGCAGTATTTT

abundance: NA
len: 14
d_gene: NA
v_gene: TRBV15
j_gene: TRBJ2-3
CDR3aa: CATSRELGADTQYF
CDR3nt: TGTGCCACCAGCAGAGAACTAGGGGCAGATACGCAGTATTTT